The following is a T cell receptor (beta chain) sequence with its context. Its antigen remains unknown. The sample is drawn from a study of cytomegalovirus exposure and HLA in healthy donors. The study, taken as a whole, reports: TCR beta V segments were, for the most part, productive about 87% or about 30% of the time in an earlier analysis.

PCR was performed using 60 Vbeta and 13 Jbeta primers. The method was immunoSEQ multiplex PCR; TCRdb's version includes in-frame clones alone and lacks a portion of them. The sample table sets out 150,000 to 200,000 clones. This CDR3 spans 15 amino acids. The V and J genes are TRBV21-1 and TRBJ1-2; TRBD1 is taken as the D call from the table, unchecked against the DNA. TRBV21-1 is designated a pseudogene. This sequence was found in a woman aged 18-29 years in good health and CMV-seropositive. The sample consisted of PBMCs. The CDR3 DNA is TGTGCCAGCAGCTTAAGGACAGGGTTGGTGGTGAGGTACACCTTC. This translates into CASSLRTGLVVRYTF.